Below are 10 T cell receptor beta chains sequenced from a single sample in a study of blood T cell repertoires in COVID-19. The protocol was immunoSEQ multiplex PCR, while the TCRdb copy is restricted to in-frame clones and leaves out a portion. Of around 300,000 clones in the sample, approximately 90% were seen once. The material sequenced was PBMCs or T cells enriched from blood (not recorded which). These TCRs come from a woman younger than 30 who had recovered from COVID-19.

The V gene is TRBV2, the J gene TRBJ1-1; no reliable D call. Germline CDR1 reads SNHLY; CDR2 reads FYNNEI. Trimming left V 7 bases short and J 5 bases short, with 11 bases between. The CDR3 covers 12 residues. The CDR3 coding sequence is TGTGCCAGCATGGGCGGGGTTACTGAAGCTTTCTTT. It codes for CASMGGVTEAFF.

The CDR3 is CATWTGPNTEAFF. DNA of the CDR3: TGTGCCACTTGGACAGGGCCGAACACTGAAGCTTTCTTT. The V gene is TRBV10-3, the J gene TRBJ1-1, with TRBD1 matching over 8 bases. After removal of 10 bases from V and 1 base from J, the junction contained 5 bases not matched to a gene. Per germline, CDR1 ENHRY and CDR2 SYGVKD. CDR3 length: 13 residues.

The chain links TRBV19 to TRBJ1-1; no clear D gene. Germline CDR1 reads LNHDA; CDR2 reads SQIVND (reference sequence). The ends were cut back, 5 bases at V and 1 base at J, with 8 bases in the middle. The CDR3 is 13 residues long. CDR3 DNA sequence: TGTGCCAGTAGTCCCCGACAGAACACTGAAGCTTTCTTT. Residues: CASSPRQNTEAFF. Supplemented by reference TRBV19 and TRBJ1-1, the full variable domain reads DGGITQSPKYLFRKEGQNVTLSCEQNLNHDAMYWYRQDPGQGLRLIYYSQIVNDFQKGDIAEGYSVSREKKESFPLTVTSAQKNPTAFYLCASSPRQNTEAFFGQGTRLTVV.

This rearrangement joins TRBV4-1 to TRBJ1-2; tentatively, D is TRBD1 (5 bases). CDR1 MGHRA and CDR2 YSYEKL come from the germline V gene. The V end lost 3 bases, the J end lost 2 bases, and 13 bases lay between the germline ends. The length of the CDR3 is 15 residues. CDR3 loop: CASSQGFQGNYGYTF. CDR3 DNA: TGCGCCAGCAGCCAGGGATTCCAGGGAAACTATGGCTACACCTTC.

The V gene is TRBV7-3, the J gene TRBJ2-5, with a tentative D call TRBD2 (5 bases). The CDR3 has 13 amino acids. V shed 5 bases and J shed 9 bases, with 16 bases lying between them. Germline V gives CDR1 SGHTA, CDR2 FQGTGA. CDR3 residues: CASSATSSGSQYF. In nucleotides, the CDR3 is TGTGCCAGCAGCGCAACTAGTTCGGGTTCCCAGTACTTC.

The J gene is TRBJ2-6, the V gene TRBV29-1; 10 bases agree with TRBD1. The CDR3 contains 18 residues. Germline V lookup: CDR1 SQVTM, CDR2 ANQGSEA. V trimming: 4 bases; J trimming: 4 bases; junction bases outside the gene matches: 13. CDR3 region: CSVGTTGGAATGANVLTF. CDR3 coding DNA: TGCAGCGTTGGGACGACAGGGGGCGCAGCGACCGGGGCCAACGTCCTGACTTTC.

The CDR3 nucleotides are TGTGCCAGCAGACTGGGGCCCTCATCACCCCTCCACTTT. Translation gives CASRLGPSSPLHF. V usage is TRBV28 and J usage is TRBJ1-6; perhaps TRBD1 as D (5 bases). V shed 6 bases and J shed 10 bases, with 13 bases lying between them. Germline V gene sequence: CDR1 MDHEN, CDR2 SYDVKM. This CDR3 is built from 13 residues.

J is TRBJ1-1 and V is TRBV28, with D hard to call. V was trimmed by 6 bases and J by 1 base, leaving 6 bases between them. The CDR3 length is 12 residues. In germline, CDR1 is MDHEN, CDR2 SYDVKM. Written as DNA, the CDR3 is TGTGCCAGCAGCAACAAGAACACTGAAGCTTTCTTT. It codes for CASSNKNTEAFF.

This clone was seen only a few times. The rearrangement joins TRBV11-2 to TRBJ1-1, with a weak D call TRBD1 (5 bases). This CDR3 region has 18 residues. Looked up from germline, CDR1 is SGHAT and CDR2 is FQNNGV. Trimming left V 3 bases short and J 0 bases short, with 20 bases between. CDR3 bases: TGTGCCAGCAGCTTTAAAAAGCTAACAGGCTATCTGAACACTGAAGCTTTCTTT. Amino acids: CASSFKKLTGYLNTEAFF.

The chain has TRBV5-4 and TRBJ2-5, with D perhaps TRBD2 (6 bases). CDR1 SGHNT and CDR2 YYREEE come from the germline V gene (reference sequence). This CDR3 spans 16 amino acids. Trimming cost V 5 bases and J 4 bases, with 21 bases left between them. The CDR3: CASSFGGARGAETQYF. For the CDR3, the DNA is TGTGCCAGCAGTTTTGGAGGCGCGCGGGGTGCAGAGACCCAGTACTTC. The whole variable domain, remainder taken from reference TRBV5-4 and TRBJ2-5, is ETGVTQSPTHLIKTRGQQVTLRCSSQSGHNTVSWYQQALGQGPQFIFQYYREEENGRGNFPPRFSGLQFPNYSSELNVNALELDDSALYLCASSFGGARGAETQYFGPGTRLLVL.